This section outlines one TCR beta chain sequence together with its context. Treatment defined: randomized to nivolumab then ipilimumab (arm A) or the reverse (arm B). The sample originates from a study of sequential checkpoint blockade in melanoma. The table came from immunoSEQ multiplex PCR; TCRdb's copy has only in-frame clones and leaves some out. The profile covers around 6,000 clones, with around 21% appearing a single time and approximately 8.8% taken by the ten largest. Trimming stripped 1 base from V and 0 bases from J, with 15 bases between. Per the germline V gene, CDR1 is KGHSH and CDR2 is LQKENI. The CDR3 has 17 residues.

The V call is TRBV18, the J call TRBJ1-2, with D possibly matching TRBD1 (5 bases). Source: tumor tissue (inferred from file names), taken from a patient given nivolumab and ipilimumab in sequence. The receptor was derived from a human donor with melanoma. CDR3 DNA: TGTGCCAGCTCACCACGGGGCAGCCAGAACTCTAACTATGGCTACACCTTC. Its protein product is CASSPRGSQNSNYGYTF.